This T cell receptor beta chain was captured by sequencing in a study of long-term antiretroviral therapy in people with HIV (dated by TCRdb to 2022 to 2024). Regarding the study in general: The earliest samples were collected about a decade before the 2015 WHO recommendation for immediate ART, when ART was typically delayed until CD4 counts fell. Whether ART initiation and durable HIV suppression were associated with changes in peripheral blood TRB repertoire composition and diversity was tested in a retrospective serial study. The cohort contributed 150 to 200 cryopreserved PBMC samples from about 29 adults with confirmed HIV infection, collected serially over a mean of around six years (range 1-12). Among the roughly 30 participants with HIV, fewer than twelve were female. Test extractions of a monoclonal T-cell line alongside approximately 36 polyclonal samples showed no cross-contamination during QIAcube processing. The paper as a whole reports these results and caveats: Because cell numbers in pre-ART samples were limited, unsorted PBMC were profiled instead of sorted CD4+ and CD8+ T cells. Starting ART was linked to a significant rise in TRB diversity, yet even with long-term ART the diversity remained significantly lower than in transplant donor controls. No data were available on ART adherence, viral resistance or therapy changes, limiting inferences about post-ART repertoire changes. Since PBMC availability was limited, sequencing covered only the TCR beta chain, with no alpha chain pairing. CDR3 length ranges in HIV repertoires were narrower than in controls, and network structure suggested an antigen-experienced repertoire with only a slight naive shift after ART. The samples span the years 2004 to 2017, and the ART regimens used at that time may not be as effective as current regimens. At every time point, the repertoire was dominated by expanded TRB clones first identified before ART initiation, although this dominance fluctuated and, in many PLHIV, declined after ART.

Participants were included only if at least one PBMC sample before ART initiation and at least two post-ART samples were available. Every participant with HIV received treatment in the United States of America. Before DNA extraction, cryopreserved samples containing 1-10 million PBMC were thawed and washed. At the time of the earliest PBMC sample, participants with HIV were aged between roughly 20 and 55 years. Per participant, PBMC samples came from 1-4 timepoints prior to ART initiation and 2-8 timepoints following ART initiation, for a median of 7 samples. Serial HIV viral load, CD4+ T-cell count, ART history and demographic data were obtained for every participant. A Qiagen kit on a QIAcube was used to extract genomic DNA from unsorted PBMC, with samples processed in batches of 12. There are 17 amino acids in the CDR3, from cysteine to phenylalanine inclusive. Here the CDR3 DNA is all that survives: 51 bases in frame from base 1. CDR1 GTSNPN and CDR2 SVGIG were looked up in the germline V gene (reference sequence). Relative to germline, V is missing 0 bases and J is missing 0 bases, with 9 bases of the junction outside any gene match.

Comments on this clone: Its antigen is unknown. Per-nucleotide qualities are absent, and no much larger clonotype sits a single base away.

The immunoSEQ hsTCRB v3.0 assay was used at survey level resolution for TRB variable region sequencing. A depth of about 35,000-55,000 T-cell genomes per sample was targeted for TRB sequencing. An Illumina MiSeq with a v3 150-cycle kit was used to sequence the pooled TRB libraries. In the authors' own workflow: Analysis of repertoires was carried out in R inside a reproducible Nextflow workflow spanning QC, data transformation and analysis. LymphoSeq2, an R package for exploring AIRR-Seq data, was used to implement custom analyses. Several samples yielding fewer than 5000 total TRB sequences were excluded, leaving around 190 analyzed HIV repertoires. Among the approximately 190 retained HIV repertoires, about 59 were collected before ART initiation and 120 to 140 were collected after ART initiation. Repertoires were downsampled to 5000 TRB nucleotide sequences, and summary statistics were averaged over 100 downsampling iterations. The analysis kept only TRB sequences whose CDR3 regions were at least seven amino acids long. Two measures captured diversity: a Shannon entropy-derived clonality score and the Gini coefficient. In the repertoire networks, any two of the top 5000 CDR3 amino acid sequences were connected whenever the two sequences differed by an edit distance of one. For TRB CDR3 amino acid sequences, GLIPH2 was used to predict antigen specificity groups and MHC restriction. CDR3 amino acid sequences were matched against VDJdb and McPAS-TCR to flag known CMV, EBV, HIV or tissue antigen associations. Pre-ART, post-ART and control groups were compared with Wilcoxon signed-rank tests and Holm-Bonferroni correction. Entries here come from immuneACCESS through TCRdb and include only in-frame sequences with V and J called. Some clones fail to appear in such tables; in the studies checked, an unresolved V gene covers under half of the shortfall, and the cause of the remainder is unknown. For V, J and clone size, that table is used; D and trimming come from the DNA. In this sample the table shows under 15,000 clones, nearly 90% of which occur a single time. The ten largest clones take up around 10% of the sample.

The rearrangement joined TRBV30 to TRBJ2-5, and TRBD1 aligns with 8 junction nucleotides. The sample consisted of unsorted PBMCs, taken 6.2 years after starting antiretroviral therapy. The sequence derives from a man aged 35 to 55 with HIV. The DNA reads TGTGCCTGGAGTGTAGGGGCGACAGGGGTGTACCAAGAGACCCAGTACTTC. This sequence encodes CAWSVGATGVYQETQYF. Reference TRBV30 and TRBJ2-5 proteins supply the regions before and after the CDR3; the full variable domain is: SQTIHQWPATLVQPVGSPLSLECTVEGTSNPNLYWYRQAAGRGLQLLFYSVGIGQISSEVPQNLSASRPQDRQFILSSKKLLLSDSGFYLCAWSVGATGVYQETQYFGPGTRLLVL.